The sequence of this T cell receptor beta chain was determined in a study of cytomegalovirus exposure and HLA in healthy donors. Study context: As an earlier analysis found, around 190 million T cells yielded about 120 million unique TCR beta sequences.

Concerning this clone: Its antigen remains unidentified.

Broader study findings: A few chains tied to CMV proved CMV antigen-specific in vitro. Most TCR beta V segments were productive about 90% or about 30% of the time in an earlier analysis.

The CDR3 runs 13 residues. Germline V CDR1 and CDR2: SQVTM, ANQGSEA. V trimming: 6 bases; J trimming: 3 bases; junction bases outside the gene matches: 7. The PCR ran on 60 Vbeta and 13 Jbeta primers. Libraries were prepared by immunoSEQ multiplex PCR; TCRdb keeps only in-frame clonotypes and omits some of them. The sample comprises 150,000 to 200,000 clones, over 75% of which are singletons, and about 0.21% rests with the top ten. Sample: PBMCs. The chain recombines TRBV29-1 with TRBJ1-1; 7 bases agree with TRBD1. The TCR originated in a girl under three years old in good health and CMV-seronegative. CDR3 nucleotides: TGCAGCGTCCAATCTCAGGGGGACACTGAAGCTTTCTTT. The encoded protein is CSVQSQGDTEAFF.